This TCR beta chain was profiled in a study of identical twins. This clonotype was seen a few times. No antigen is known for it. TCRdb itself ran the 5' RACE reads through MiXCR, one entry per CDR3 protein. The sample has roughly 490,000 distinct CDR3 sequences, about 13% seen once; the top ten hold about 0.97%. This CDR3 is 15 amino acids long. Trimming took off 3 bases at V and 5 bases at J, with 16 bases between the two ends. Germline-derived CDR1 and CDR2 are KGHDR and SFDVKD. Study results and limitations: Among out-of-frame alpha sequences shared by twins, low generation probability occurred in excess. Compared with models, monozygotic twins showed more out-of-frame TCR alpha sharing.

The sample was also linked to a second study, of yellow fever vaccine responses in identical twins.

This clonotype originated in a woman aged 18-29 years in good health. V and J are TRBV24-1 and TRBJ2-7, with a possible D match to TRBD2 (6 bases). Specimen: CD4+ T cells sorted from blood. This chain's CDR3 is CATSDTGLADHEQYF. Written as DNA, the CDR3 is TGTGCCACCAGTGATACGGGACTCGCGGACCACGAGCAGTACTTC.